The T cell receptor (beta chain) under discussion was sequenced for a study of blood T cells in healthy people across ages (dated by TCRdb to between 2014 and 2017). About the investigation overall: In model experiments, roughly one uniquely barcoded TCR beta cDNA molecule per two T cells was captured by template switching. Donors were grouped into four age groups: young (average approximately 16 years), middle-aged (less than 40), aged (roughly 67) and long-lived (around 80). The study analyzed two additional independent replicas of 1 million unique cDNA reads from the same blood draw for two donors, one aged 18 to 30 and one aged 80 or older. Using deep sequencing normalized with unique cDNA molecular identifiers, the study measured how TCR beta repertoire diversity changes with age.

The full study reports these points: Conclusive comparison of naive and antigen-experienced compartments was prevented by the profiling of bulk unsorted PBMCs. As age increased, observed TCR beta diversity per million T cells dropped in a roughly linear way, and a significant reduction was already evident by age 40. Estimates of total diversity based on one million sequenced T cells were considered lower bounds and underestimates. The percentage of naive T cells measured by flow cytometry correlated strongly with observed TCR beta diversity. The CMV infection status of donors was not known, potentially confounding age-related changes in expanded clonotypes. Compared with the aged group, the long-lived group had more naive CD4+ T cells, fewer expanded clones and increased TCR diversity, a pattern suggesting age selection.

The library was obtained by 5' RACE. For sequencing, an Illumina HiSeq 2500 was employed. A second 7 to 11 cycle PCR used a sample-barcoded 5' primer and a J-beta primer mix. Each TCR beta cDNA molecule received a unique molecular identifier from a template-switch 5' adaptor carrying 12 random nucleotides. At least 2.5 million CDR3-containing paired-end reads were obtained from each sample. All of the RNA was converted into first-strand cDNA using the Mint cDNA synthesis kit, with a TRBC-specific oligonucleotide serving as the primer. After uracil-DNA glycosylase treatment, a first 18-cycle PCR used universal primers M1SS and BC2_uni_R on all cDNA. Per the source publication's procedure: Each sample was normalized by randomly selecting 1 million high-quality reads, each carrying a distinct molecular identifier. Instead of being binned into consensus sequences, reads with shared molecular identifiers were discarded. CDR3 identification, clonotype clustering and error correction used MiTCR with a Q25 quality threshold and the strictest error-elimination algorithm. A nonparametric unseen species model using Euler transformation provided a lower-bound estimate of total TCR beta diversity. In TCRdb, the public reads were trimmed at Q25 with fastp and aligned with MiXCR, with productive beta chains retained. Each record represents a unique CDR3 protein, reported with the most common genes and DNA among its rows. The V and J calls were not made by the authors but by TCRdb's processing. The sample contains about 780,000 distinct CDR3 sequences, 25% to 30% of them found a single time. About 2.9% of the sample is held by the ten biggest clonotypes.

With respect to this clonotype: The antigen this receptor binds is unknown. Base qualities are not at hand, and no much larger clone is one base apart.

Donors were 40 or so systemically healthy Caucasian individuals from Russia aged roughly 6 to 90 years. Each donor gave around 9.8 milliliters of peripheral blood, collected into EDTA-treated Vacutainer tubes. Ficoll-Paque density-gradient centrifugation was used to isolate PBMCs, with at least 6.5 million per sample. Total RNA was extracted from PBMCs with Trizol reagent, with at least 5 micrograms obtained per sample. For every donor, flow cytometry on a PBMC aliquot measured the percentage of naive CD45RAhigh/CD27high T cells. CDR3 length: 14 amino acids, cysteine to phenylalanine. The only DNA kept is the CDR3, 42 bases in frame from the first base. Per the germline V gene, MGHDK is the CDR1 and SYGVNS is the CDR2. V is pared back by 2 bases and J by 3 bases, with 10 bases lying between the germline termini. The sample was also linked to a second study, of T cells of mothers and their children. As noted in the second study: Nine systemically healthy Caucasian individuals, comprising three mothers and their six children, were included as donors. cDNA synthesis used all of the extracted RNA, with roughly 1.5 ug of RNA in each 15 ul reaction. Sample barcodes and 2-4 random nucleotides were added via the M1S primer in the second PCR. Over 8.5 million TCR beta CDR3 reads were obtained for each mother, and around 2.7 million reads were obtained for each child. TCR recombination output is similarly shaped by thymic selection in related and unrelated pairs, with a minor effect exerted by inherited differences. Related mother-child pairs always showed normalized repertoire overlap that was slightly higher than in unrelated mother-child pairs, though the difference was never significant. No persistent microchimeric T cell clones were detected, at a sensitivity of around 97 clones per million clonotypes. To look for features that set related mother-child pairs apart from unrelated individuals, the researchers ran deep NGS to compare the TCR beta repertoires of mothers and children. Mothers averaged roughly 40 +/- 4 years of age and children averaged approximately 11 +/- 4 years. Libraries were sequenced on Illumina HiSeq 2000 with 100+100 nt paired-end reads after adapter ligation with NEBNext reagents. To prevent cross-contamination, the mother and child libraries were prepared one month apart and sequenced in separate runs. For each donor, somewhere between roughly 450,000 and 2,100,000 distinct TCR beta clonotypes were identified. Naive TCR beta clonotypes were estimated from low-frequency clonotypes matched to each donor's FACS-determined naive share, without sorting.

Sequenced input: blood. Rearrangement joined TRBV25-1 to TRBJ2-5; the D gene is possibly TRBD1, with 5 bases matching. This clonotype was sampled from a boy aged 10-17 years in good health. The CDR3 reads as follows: CASSEGSGKETQYF. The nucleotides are TGTGCCAGCAGTGAAGGGTCAGGGAAAGAGACCCAGTACTTC.